This TCR beta chain was captured by sequencing in a study of post-analysis software for immune sequencing data (dated by TCRdb to 2015 to 2017). Background on the whole study: Recorded disease courses included relapsing-remitting, secondary progressive and progressive-relapsing multiple sclerosis, with some patients lacking subtype annotation. A subset of samples was prepared in parallel using single-end sample barcoding, then pooled and co-amplified after Illumina adapter ligation. The patient repertoires were set against 10 or so previously published healthy control repertoires from donors whose ages ranged from about 6 to 25 years.

The germline V gene specifies MNHNS as CDR1 and SASEGT as CDR2. Trimmed from V: 2 bases; trimmed from J: 6 bases; junction bases lacking a gene match: 9. Its CDR3 holds 15 amino acids, cysteine through phenylalanine. CDR3 DNA only is kept here, 45 bases in frame from base 1. This clonotype was seen a single time. Which antigen it targets is not known. No base quality values were provided; no much bigger clone lies one nucleotide off. To demonstrate the VDJtools post-analysis software, TCR beta repertoires were profiled from the peripheral blood of some 12 young patients with multiple sclerosis. The patients with multiple sclerosis were children and adolescents between about 6 and 15 years of age. The library was built by means of PCR. Sequencer: Illumina HiSeq 2500. To reduce PCR and sequencing biases, unique molecular identifiers were incorporated into the TCR beta cDNA libraries. Some 500,000 cDNA molecules were obtained per 1 to 10 million input T cells, so each molecule approximated one T cell. The patient libraries were prepared and sequenced using the same protocol as the earlier healthy control dataset. Within a given batch, samples were prepared together, multiplexed and sequenced on the same HiSeq lane. Under the source paper's analysis protocol: Raw barcoded reads were processed with MIGEC, and single-read molecular identifier groups were discarded before consensus assembly and CDR3 extraction. Clonotype tables were post-analysed with VDJtools, normalizing diversity by down-sampling all datasets to the smallest sample size. To correct batch-related cross-sample contamination, repertoire overlap clustering matched CDR3 amino acid sequences but not nucleotide sequences. TCRdb cleaned the public reads at Q25 with fastp, built clones with MiXCR and kept in-frame beta chains. Duplicate CDR3 protein sequences are folded into a single record with the most common DNA and genes. What appears here as the V and J calls and clone size reflects TCRdb's work, not the paper's. Present in this sample are about 820,000 distinct CDR3 sequences, 53% of which were seen just once. Approximately 4.5% of the sample rests with the top ten.

Broader findings and caveats from the paper: Normalized Chao1 diversity was significantly lower in multiple sclerosis patients than controls, suggesting substantial peripheral T-cell clonal expansion. Direct clustering with F measure revealed strong co-clustering of samples prepared in the same batch, which led to a batch-effect correction. The control group was slightly older than the multiple sclerosis patient group. Significantly higher frequencies in patients than in controls were found for a handful of TRBV segments, including TRBV5-6, TRBV5-1 and TRBV20-1.

In this chain, TRBV6-1 is recombined with TRBJ2-7, with 8 central nucleotides matching TRBD1. The sequencing input was blood. This receptor was taken from a girl under 18 with multiple sclerosis. The CDR3 reads CASSERTGWLREQYF. The sequenced DNA: TGTGCCAGCAGTGAAAGGACAGGGTGGTTGCGCGAGCAGTACTTC.